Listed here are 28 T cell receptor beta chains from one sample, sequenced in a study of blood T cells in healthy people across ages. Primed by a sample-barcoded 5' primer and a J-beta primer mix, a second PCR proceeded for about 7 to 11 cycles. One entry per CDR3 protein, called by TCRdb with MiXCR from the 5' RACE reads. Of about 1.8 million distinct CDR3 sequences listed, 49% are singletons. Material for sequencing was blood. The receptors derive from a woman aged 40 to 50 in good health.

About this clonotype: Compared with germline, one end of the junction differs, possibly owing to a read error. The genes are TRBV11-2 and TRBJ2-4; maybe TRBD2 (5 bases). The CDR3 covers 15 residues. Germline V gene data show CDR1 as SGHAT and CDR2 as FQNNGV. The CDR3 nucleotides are TGTGCCAGCAGCTCCTACACCCTAGCCAAAAACATTCGGTACTTC. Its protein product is CASSSYTLAKNIRYF.

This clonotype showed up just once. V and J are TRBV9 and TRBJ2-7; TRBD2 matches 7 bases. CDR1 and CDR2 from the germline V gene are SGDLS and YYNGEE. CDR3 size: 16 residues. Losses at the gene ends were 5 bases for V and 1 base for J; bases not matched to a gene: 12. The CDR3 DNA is TGTGCCAGCAGTACCACTCTAGCGGCCCCTTCCTACGAGCAGTACTTC. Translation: CASSTTLAAPSYEQYF.

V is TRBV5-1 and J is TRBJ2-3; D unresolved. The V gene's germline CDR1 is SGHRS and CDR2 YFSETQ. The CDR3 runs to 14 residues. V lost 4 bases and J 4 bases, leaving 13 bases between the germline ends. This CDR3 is CASSQLPSPDTQYF. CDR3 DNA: TGCGCCAGCAGCCAGCTACCCTCACCAGATACGCAGTATTTT.

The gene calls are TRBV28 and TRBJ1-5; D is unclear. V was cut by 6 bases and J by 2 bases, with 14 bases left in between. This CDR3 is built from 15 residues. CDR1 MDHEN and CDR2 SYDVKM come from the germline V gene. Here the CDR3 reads CASRSGGVGNQPQHF. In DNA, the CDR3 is TGTGCCAGCAGGAGCGGCGGGGTTGGCAATCAGCCCCAGCATTTT.

CDR3 protein: CAITARGEANNSPLHF. For the CDR3, the DNA is TGTGCCATCACCGCGCGGGGGGAGGCCAATAATTCACCCCTCCACTTT. The rearrangement links TRBV28 to TRBJ1-6, with a possible D match to TRBD1 (5 bases). The germline CDR1 and CDR2 sequences are MDHEN and SYDVKM. Trimming took off 10 bases at V and 5 bases at J, with 21 bases between the two ends. The CDR3 loop spans 16 amino acids.

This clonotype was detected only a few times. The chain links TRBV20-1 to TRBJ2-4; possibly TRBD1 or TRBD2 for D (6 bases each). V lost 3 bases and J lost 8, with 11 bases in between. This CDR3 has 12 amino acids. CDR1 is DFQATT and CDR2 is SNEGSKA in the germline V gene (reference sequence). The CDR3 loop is CSARKGGDIQYF. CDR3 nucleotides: TGCAGTGCTAGGAAGGGGGGTGACATTCAGTACTTC.

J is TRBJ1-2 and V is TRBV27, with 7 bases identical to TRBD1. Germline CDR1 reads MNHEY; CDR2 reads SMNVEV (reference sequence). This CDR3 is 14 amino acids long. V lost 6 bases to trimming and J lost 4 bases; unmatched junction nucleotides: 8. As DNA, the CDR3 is TGTGCCAGCAGAACTTACAGGGACAGCTATGGCTACACCTTC. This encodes CASRTYRDSYGYTF.

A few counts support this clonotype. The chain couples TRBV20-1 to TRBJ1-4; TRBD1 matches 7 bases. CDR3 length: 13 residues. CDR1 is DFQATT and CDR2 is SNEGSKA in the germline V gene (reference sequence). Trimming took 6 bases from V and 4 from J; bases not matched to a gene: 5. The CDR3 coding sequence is TGCAGTGCAAGGACAGGCATTAATGAAAAACTGTTTTTT. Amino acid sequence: CSARTGINEKLFF.

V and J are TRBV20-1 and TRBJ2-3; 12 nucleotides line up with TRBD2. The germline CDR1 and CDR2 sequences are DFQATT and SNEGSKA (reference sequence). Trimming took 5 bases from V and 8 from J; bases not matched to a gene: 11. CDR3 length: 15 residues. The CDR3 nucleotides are TGCAGTGCTCCCCCTAGCGGGGGGGCATCAGGTACGCAGTATTTT. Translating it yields CSAPPSGGASGTQYF.

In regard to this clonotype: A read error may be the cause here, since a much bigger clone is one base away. Here the CDR3 DNA reads TGCAGTACTAGCGGACAGCAAGAGACCCAGTACTTC. It specifies CSTSGQQETQYF. The rearrangement uses TRBV20-1 and TRBJ2-5, with 8 bases lining up with TRBD2. The CDR3 length is 12 residues. The V gene's germline CDR1 is DFQATT and CDR2 SNEGSKA (reference sequence).

The CDR3: CASSSRAPSSQYF. Written as DNA, the CDR3 is TGTGCCAGCAGTTCCCGGGCCCCGAGCTCCCAGTACTTC. The J gene is TRBJ2-5, the V gene TRBV27; D remains unclear. The CDR3 is 13 amino acids. Trimming left V 4 bases short and J 9 bases short, with 15 bases between. The V gene's germline CDR1 is MNHEY and CDR2 SMNVEV (reference sequence).

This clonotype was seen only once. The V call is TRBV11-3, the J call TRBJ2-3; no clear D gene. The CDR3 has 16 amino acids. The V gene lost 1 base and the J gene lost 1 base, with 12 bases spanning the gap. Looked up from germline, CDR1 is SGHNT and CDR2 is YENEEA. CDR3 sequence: CASSLAGGSGTDTQYF. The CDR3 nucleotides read TGTGCCAGCAGCTTAGCAGGTGGATCCGGCACAGATACGCAGTATTTT. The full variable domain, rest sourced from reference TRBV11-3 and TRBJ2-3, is EAGVVQSPRYKIIEKKQPVAFWCNPISGHNTLYWYLQNLGQGPELLIRYENEEAVDDSQLPKDRFSAERLKGVDSTLKIQPAELGDSAVYLCASSLAGGSGTDTQYFGPGTRLTVL.

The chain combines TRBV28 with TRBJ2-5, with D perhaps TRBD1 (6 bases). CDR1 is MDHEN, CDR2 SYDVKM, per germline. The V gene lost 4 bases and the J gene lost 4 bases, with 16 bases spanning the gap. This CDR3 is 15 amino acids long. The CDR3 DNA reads TGTGCCAGCAGTTCCCTCTCACAGGGCAGAGAGACCCAGTACTTC. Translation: CASSSLSQGRETQYF. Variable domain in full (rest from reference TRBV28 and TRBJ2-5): DVKVTQSSRYLVKRTGEKVFLECVQDMDHENMFWYRQDPGLGLRLIYFSYDVKMKEKGDIPEGYSVSREKKERFSLILESASTNQTSMYLCASSSLSQGRETQYFGPGTRLLVL.

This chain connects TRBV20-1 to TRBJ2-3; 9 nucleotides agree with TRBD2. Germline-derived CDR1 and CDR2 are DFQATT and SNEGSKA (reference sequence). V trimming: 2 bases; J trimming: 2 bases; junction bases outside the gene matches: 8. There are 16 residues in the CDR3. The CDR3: CSARKLAGDPTDTQYF. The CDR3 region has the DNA TGCAGTGCTAGAAAGTTAGCGGGGGATCCCACAGATACGCAGTATTTT.

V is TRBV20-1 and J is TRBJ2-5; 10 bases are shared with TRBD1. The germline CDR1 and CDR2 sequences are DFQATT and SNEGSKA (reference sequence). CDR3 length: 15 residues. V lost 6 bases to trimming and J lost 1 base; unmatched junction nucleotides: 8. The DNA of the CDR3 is TGCAGTGCCAAAGGGGACAGGGGCACCCAAGAGACCCAGTACTTC. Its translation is CSAKGDRGTQETQYF.

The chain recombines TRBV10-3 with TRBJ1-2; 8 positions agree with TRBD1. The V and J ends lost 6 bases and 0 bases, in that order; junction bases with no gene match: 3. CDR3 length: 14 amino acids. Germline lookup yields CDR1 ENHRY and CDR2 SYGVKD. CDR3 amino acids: CAISGQGANYGYTF. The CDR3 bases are TGTGCCATCAGCGGACAGGGAGCTAACTATGGCTACACCTTC.

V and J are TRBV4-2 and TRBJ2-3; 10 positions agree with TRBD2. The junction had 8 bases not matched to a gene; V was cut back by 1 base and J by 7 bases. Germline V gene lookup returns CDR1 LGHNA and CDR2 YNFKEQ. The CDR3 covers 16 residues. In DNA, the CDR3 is TGTGCCAGCAGCCAAGCGATTAGCGGGGGGCGTAATACGCAGTATTTT. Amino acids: CASSQAISGGRNTQYF.

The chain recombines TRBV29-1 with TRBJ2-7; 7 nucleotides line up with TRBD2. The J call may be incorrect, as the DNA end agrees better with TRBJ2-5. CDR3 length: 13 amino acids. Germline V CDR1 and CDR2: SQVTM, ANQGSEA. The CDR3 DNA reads TGCAGCGTTGCGGGACTACTCTTAGAGACCCAGTACTTC. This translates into CSVAGLLLETQYF.

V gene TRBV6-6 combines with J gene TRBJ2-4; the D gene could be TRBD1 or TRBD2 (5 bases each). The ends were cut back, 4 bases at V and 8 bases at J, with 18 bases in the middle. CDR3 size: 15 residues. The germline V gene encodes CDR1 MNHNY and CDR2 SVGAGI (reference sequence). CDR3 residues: CASSSMGRSSDIQYF. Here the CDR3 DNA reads TGTGCCAGCAGTTCTATGGGACGATCATCGGACATTCAGTACTTC.

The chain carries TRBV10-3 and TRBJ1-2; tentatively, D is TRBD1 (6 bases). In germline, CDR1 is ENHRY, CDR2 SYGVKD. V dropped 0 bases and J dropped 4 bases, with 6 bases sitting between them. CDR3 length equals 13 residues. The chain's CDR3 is CAISESGGYGYTF. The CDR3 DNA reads TGTGCCATCAGTGAGTCAGGGGGCTATGGCTACACCTTC.

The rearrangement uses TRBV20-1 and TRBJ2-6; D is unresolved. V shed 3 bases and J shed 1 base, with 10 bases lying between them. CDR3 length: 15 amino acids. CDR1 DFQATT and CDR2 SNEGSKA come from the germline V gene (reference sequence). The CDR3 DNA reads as TGCAGTGCTAGGCGAGGCCCATCTGGGGCCAACGTCCTGACTTTC. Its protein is CSARRGPSGANVLTF.

DNA for the CDR3: TGTGCCAGCAGTTTAGGTGGCAGGTGGTATGGCTACACCTTC. Translated, it gives CASSLGGRWYGYTF. The chain recombines TRBV28 with TRBJ1-2, with D unresolved. V was clipped by 2 bases and J by 5 bases, with 12 bases between them. Germline values: CDR1 MDHEN, CDR2 SYDVKM. This CDR3 comprises 14 residues.

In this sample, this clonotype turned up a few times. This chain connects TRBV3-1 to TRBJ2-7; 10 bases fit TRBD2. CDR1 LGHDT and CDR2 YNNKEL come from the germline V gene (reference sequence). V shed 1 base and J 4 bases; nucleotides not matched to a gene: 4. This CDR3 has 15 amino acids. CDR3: CASSQGELAGYEQYF. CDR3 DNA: TGTGCCAGCAGCCAAGGAGAACTAGCGGGGTACGAGCAGTACTTC.

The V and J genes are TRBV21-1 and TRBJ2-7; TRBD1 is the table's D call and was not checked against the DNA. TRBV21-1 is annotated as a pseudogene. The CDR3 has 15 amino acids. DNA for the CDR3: TGTGCCAGCACCAGAGCGGGGGCGAGCTCCTACGAGCAGTACTTC. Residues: CASTRAGASSYEQYF.

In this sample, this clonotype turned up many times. CDR3 residues: CASSLVIYEQYF. The CDR3 region has the DNA TGTGCCAGCAGTCTGGTTATCTACGAGCAGTACTTC. This chain joins TRBV7-9 and TRBJ2-7; no definite D call. The germline gives CDR1 SEHNR, CDR2 FQNEAQ (reference sequence). Trimming left V 6 bases short and J 3 bases short, with 9 bases between. The CDR3 totals 12 residues.

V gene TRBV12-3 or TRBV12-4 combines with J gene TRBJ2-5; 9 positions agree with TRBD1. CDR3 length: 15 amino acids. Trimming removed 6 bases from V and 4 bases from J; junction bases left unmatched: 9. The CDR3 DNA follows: TGTGCCAGCAGCCGGGGACAGGGAGTAACAGAGACCCAGTACTTC. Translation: CASSRGQGVTETQYF.

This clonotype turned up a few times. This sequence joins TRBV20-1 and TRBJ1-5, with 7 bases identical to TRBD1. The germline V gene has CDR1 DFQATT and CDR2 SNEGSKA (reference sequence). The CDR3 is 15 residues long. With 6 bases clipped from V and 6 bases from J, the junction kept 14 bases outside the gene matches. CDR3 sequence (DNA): TGCAGTGCCCCCGTTCGGGGCGCAGGGGGTCAGCCCCAGCATTTT. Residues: CSAPVRGAGGQPQHF.

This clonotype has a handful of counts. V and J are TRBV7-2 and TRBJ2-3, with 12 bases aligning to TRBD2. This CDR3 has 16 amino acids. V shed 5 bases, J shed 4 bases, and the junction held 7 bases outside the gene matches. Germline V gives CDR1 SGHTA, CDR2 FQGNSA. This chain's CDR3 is CASSPRLAGDSDTQYF. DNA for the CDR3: TGTGCCAGCAGCCCTCGACTAGCGGGGGACTCAGATACGCAGTATTTT.